This is a list of T cell receptor beta chains from one sample in a study of somatic mutations in cytotoxic T cells in rheumatoid arthritis. The repertoire was sequenced with immunoSEQ multiplex PCR; TCRdb's copy has only in-frame clones and lacks some. The sample records around 15,000 clones, 65% to 80% being singletons. Sequencing was done on a sample of CD8+ T cells sorted from blood. The receptor set was obtained from an adult with rheumatoid arthritis. The CDR3 runs from the conserved cysteine through the conserved F or W. The D gene is left open where the match is weak. Part of the rows lack a size; the others show once, few, many or a class for expanded clones.

V gene	J gene	D gene	clone size	CDR3 length	CDR3 protein	CDR3 DNA
TRBV27	TRBJ2-1	TRBD2	-	15	CASSHGTSGSGEQFF	TGTGCCAGCAGCCACGGGACTAGCGGGAGCGGAGAGCAGTTCTTC
TRBV9	TRBJ2-3	TRBD1	-	16	CASSVGTASRTDTQYF	TGTGCCAGCAGCGTGGGGACAGCCTCACGCACAGATACGCAGTATTTT
TRBV5-1	TRBJ1-2	-	-	15	CASSLAGFPLDGYTF	TGCGCCAGCAGCTTGGCGGGGTTTCCCCTTGATGGCTACACCTTC
TRBV25-1	TRBJ2-7	TRBD2	-	16	CASSTKLAVAGYEQYF	TGTGCCAGCAGTACAAAGCTGGCGGTAGCGGGCTACGAGCAGTACTTC
TRBV2	TRBJ1-1	-	-	16	CASSEVSFGVNTEAFF	TGTGCCAGCAGTGAAGTCTCCTTTGGTGTGAACACTGAAGCTTTCTTT
TRBV30	TRBJ1-1	-	-	14	CAWTSREWVAEAFF	TGTGCCTGGACCTCGCGGGAGTGGGTTGCTGAAGCTTTCTTT
TRBV9	TRBJ1-2	-	-	14	CASTGRGGFYGYTF	TGTGCCAGCACGGGTCGCGGAGGTTTCTATGGCTACACCTTC
TRBV6-5	TRBJ2-2	-	few	12	CASRGKTGELFF	TGTGCCTCTCGGGGGAAAACCGGGGAGCTGTTTTTT
TRBV9	TRBJ2-1	-	-	16	CASSGYSYASYNEQFF	TGTGCCAGCAGCGGTTACTCCTACGCCTCCTACAATGAGCAGTTCTTC
TRBV27	TRBJ1-4	-	-	14	CASSLSAFNEKLFF	TGTGCCAGCAGTTTGTCAGCCTTTAATGAAAAACTGTTTTTT
TRBV6-6	TRBJ1-4	-	-	14	CASSYRVKDEKLFF	TGTGCCAGCAGTTACAGGGTTAAGGATGAAAAACTGTTTTTT
TRBV28	TRBJ2-7	TRBD1	-	15	CASSITGGLTYEQYF	TGTGCCAGCAGTATTACAGGGGGTCTAACCTACGAGCAGTACTTC
TRBV28	TRBJ2-1	-	few	14	CASSSRGPYNEQFF	TGTGCCAGCAGTTCTAGGGGTCCCTACAATGAGCAGTTCTTC
TRBV27	TRBJ2-2	-	-	16	CASSLSWRENTGELFF	TGTGCCAGCAGTTTATCATGGCGGGAGAACACCGGGGAGCTGTTTTTT
TRBV11-1	TRBJ1-2	-	-	13	CASSPGGGHGYTF	TGTGCCAGCAGCCCCGGGGGGGGTCATGGCTACACCTTC
TRBV28	TRBJ1-4	-	medium-sized	15	CASSALQGLNEKLFF	TGTGCCAGCAGCGCGTTACAGGGATTGAATGAAAAACTGTTTTTT
TRBV5-1	TRBJ2-1	-	-	15	CASSPTGASYNEQFF	TGCGCCAGCAGCCCGACAGGAGCCTCCTACAATGAGCAGTTCTTC
TRBV19	TRBJ2-6	-	-	16	CASAGPGASGANVLTF	TGTGCCAGCGCCGGGCCGGGGGCATCGGGGGCCAACGTCCTGACTTTC
TRBV19	TRBJ2-1	TRBD2	-	15	CASSIVAGATNEQFF	TGTGCCAGTAGTATAGTAGCGGGAGCAACAAATGAGCAGTTCTTC
TRBV19	TRBJ2-1	-	-	16	CASSFPSWDSYNEQFF	TGTGCCAGTAGTTTCCCTTCGTGGGACTCCTACAATGAGCAGTTCTTC
TRBV7-8	TRBJ1-3	-	-	16	CASSSEWTTVGNTIYF	TGTGCCAGCAGCAGCGAATGGACAACGGTTGGAAACACCATATATTTT
TRBV21-1	TRBJ2-2	-	-	15	CASSNPGLNTGELFF	TGTGCCAGCAGCAACCCCGGACTTAACACCGGGGAGCTGTTTTTT
TRBV27	TRBJ2-2	TRBD1	few	17	CASSRRTGAVGTGELFF	TGTGCCAGCAGCCGTAGGACAGGTGCGGTAGGAACCGGGGAGCTGTTTTTT
TRBV19	TRBJ2-1	TRBD2	-	13	CASSPLSGRWVFF	TGTGCCAGTAGCCCTTTAAGCGGGAGGTGGGTGTTCTTC
TRBV7-6	TRBJ2-3	-	-	17	CASSSSVVAGWSDTQYF	TGTGCCAGCAGCTCATCAGTGGTGGCGGGTTGGTCAGATACGCAGTATTTT
TRBV6-1	TRBJ1-1	-	-	16	CASSEIDRPTNTEAFF	TGTGCCAGCAGTGAGATAGACAGGCCTACGAACACTGAAGCTTTCTTT
TRBV9	TRBJ2-5	TRBD2	-	18	CASSVGPGREVTKETQYF	TGTGCCAGCAGCGTAGGCCCCGGGCGGGAGGTAACTAAAGAGACCCAGTACTTC
TRBV27	TRBJ1-5	-	-	15	CASSQGHNSNQPQHF	TGTGCCAGCAGTCAGGGACACAATAGCAATCAGCCCCAGCATTTT
TRBV4-1	TRBJ1-1	-	few	16	CASSQEAVGMNTEAFF	TGCGCCAGCAGCCAAGAGGCGGTTGGGATGAACACTGAAGCTTTCTTT
TRBV6-5	TRBJ2-5	-	-	13	CAGSYGFGETQYF	TGTGCCGGCAGTTATGGCTTTGGGGAGACCCAGTACTTC
TRBV28	TRBJ2-7	TRBD1	-	15	CASQPEGQGQYEQYF	TGTGCCAGTCAACCTGAGGGACAGGGGCAATACGAGCAGTACTTC
TRBV9	TRBJ1-5	-	-	15	CASSDGGSSNQPQHF	TGTGCCAGCAGCGACGGGGGCTCTAGCAATCAGCCCCAGCATTTT
TRBV19	TRBJ1-5	TRBD1	-	15	CASIPGTGVRRPQHF	TGTGCCAGTATCCCGGGGACAGGGGTACGGAGGCCCCAGCATTTT
TRBV7-9	TRBJ2-3	TRBD2	-	17	CASSQGIGLAGTDTQYF	TGTGCCAGCAGCCAAGGGATAGGACTAGCGGGCACAGATACGCAGTATTTT
TRBV7-2	TRBJ1-5	-	-	14	CASSLGAYNQPQHF	TGTGCCAGCAGCTTAGGGGCGTACAATCAGCCCCAGCATTTT
TRBV7-9	TRBJ1-4	TRBD1	few	14	CASSRDRANEKLFF	TGTGCCAGCAGCCGGGACAGGGCCAATGAAAAACTGTTTTTT
TRBV27	TRBJ2-7	-	large	15	CASSLAAQRAYEQYF	TGTGCCAGCAGTTTAGCGGCCCAGAGGGCCTACGAGCAGTACTTC
TRBV28	TRBJ1-5	TRBD1	-	14	CASSPRQGYQPQHF	TGTGCCAGCAGTCCCCGACAGGGGTATCAGCCCCAGCATTTT
TRBV5-6	TRBJ2-3	TRBD2	once	14	CASSPWGGADTQYF	TGTGCCAGCAGCCCGTGGGGGGGAGCAGATACGCAGTATTTT
TRBV9	TRBJ2-3	-	few	15	CASSVAPRGTDTQYF	TGTGCCAGCAGCGTAGCCCCCAGGGGCACAGATACGCAGTATTTT
TRBV10-2	TRBJ2-7	TRBD2	-	20	CASSGGTSGRAYSSSYEQYF	TGCGCCAGCAGTGGGGGGACTAGCGGGAGGGCCTATTCGAGCTCCTACGAGCAGTACTTC
TRBV9	TRBJ2-1	-	-	16	CASSVAESRSGNEQFF	TGTGCCAGCAGCGTAGCAGAGAGCCGCTCGGGGAATGAGCAGTTCTTC
TRBV6-1	TRBJ1-3	-	large	15	CASSESPSSGNTIYF	TGTGCCAGCAGTGAAAGCCCTAGCTCTGGAAACACCATATATTTT
TRBV27	TRBJ1-2	-	-	14	CASSYRSEGYGYTF	TGTGCCAGCAGTTACAGGAGCGAAGGTTATGGCTACACCTTC
TRBV4-1	TRBJ1-1	TRBD1	-	17	CASSQTPTGGEDTEAFF	TGCGCCAGCAGCCAAACCCCGACAGGGGGGGAGGACACTGAAGCTTTCTTT
TRBV27	TRBJ2-7	TRBD1	-	15	CASSPNSGGAYEQYF	TGTGCCAGCAGTCCGAACTCAGGGGGCGCCTACGAGCAGTACTTC
TRBV4-1	TRBJ2-1	TRBD1	-	16	CASSEGQGFTYNEQFF	TGCGCCAGCAGCGAGGGACAGGGGTTTACCTACAATGAGCAGTTCTTC
TRBV6-5	TRBJ1-4	-	-	14	CASSYEGRGGKLFF	TGTGCCAGCAGTTACGAGGGCAGGGGTGGAAAACTGTTTTTT
TRBV6-5	TRBJ1-5	-	once	13	CASSVGPPVPQHF	TGTGCCAGCAGTGTAGGACCCCCAGTGCCCCAGCATTTT
TRBV30	TRBJ1-1	-	-	16	CAWKWGEGDGFPEAFF	TGTGCCTGGAAGTGGGGAGAGGGAGACGGATTTCCTGAAGCTTTCTTT
TRBV14	TRBJ2-7	-	-	14	CASSQGVMAYEQYF	TGTGCCAGCAGCCAGGGGGTTATGGCGTACGAGCAGTACTTC
TRBV6-5	TRBJ2-1	TRBD2	once	16	CASSYTGLAGGNEQFF	TGTGCCAGCAGTTACACGGGACTAGCGGGAGGAAATGAGCAGTTCTTC
TRBV10-1	TRBJ2-3	-	-	16	CASRGSRDSFPDTQYF	TGCGCCAGCAGGGGGAGCCGGGACTCCTTCCCAGATACGCAGTATTTT
TRBV4-1	TRBJ2-1	-	-	14	CASSHTVTYNEQFF	TGCGCCAGCAGCCATACCGTGACCTACAATGAGCAGTTCTTC
TRBV10-2	TRBJ2-3	-	medium-sized	14	CASSLSRGTDTQYF	TGCGCCAGCAGTCTATCTAGGGGCACAGATACGCAGTATTTT
TRBV27	TRBJ2-3	TRBD2	-	15	CASSPRRERRDTQYF	TGTGCCAGCTCCCCGCGGCGGGAGCGGAGGGATACGCAGTATTTT
TRBV5-1	TRBJ1-1	-	-	16	CASSLALVTMNTEAFF	TGCGCCAGCAGCTTGGCCTTGGTTACCATGAACACTGAAGCTTTCTTT